One TCR beta chain is described in this entry. Authors' processing steps: The assay estimated nucleated cells by amplifying reference gene primers. The method was immunoSEQ multiplex PCR; TCRdb's version includes in-frame clones alone and lacks a portion of them. The V and J calls and clone size were taken over from that table, and D and trimming were inferred from the DNA. Of around 88,000 clones listed, around 85% are singletons. This entry comes from a study of blood T cell repertoires in COVID-19. Study information: Spain, Italy and the United States supplied samples that represented acute and convalescent COVID-19. From T cells, B-cell-depleted T cells, or PBMCs came the material, which was cDNA or gDNA.

J lost 7 bases, V lost 5 bases, and 8 bases had no gene match. The CDR3 runs to 15 residues. Germline values: CDR1 LGHDT, CDR2 YNNKEL (reference sequence). This rearrangement joins TRBV3-1 (or the pseudogene TRBV3-2) to TRBJ2-1; 10 bases match TRBD2. The sequenced material came from peripheral blood. This receptor was taken from a man in his sixties with acute or convalescent COVID-19. CDR3 residues: CASSTSGGAYNEQFF. The CDR3 DNA follows: TGTGCCAGCAGCACCAGCGGGGGGGCTTATAATGAGCAGTTCTTC.